This entry lists 7 T cell receptor beta chains sequenced from one sample in a study of T cell repertoires in cytomegalovirus infection. TCRdb independently ran MiXCR on the reads; one entry per CDR3 protein. The sample includes fewer than 550,000 distinct CDR3 sequences, more than 15% of them seen just once. The material sequenced was CD8+ T cells from PBMCs. These TCRs come from a human donor in good health (CMV status not recorded). Some clones in this sample may be carry-over from other donors' samples.

This clonotype was observed many times. The J gene is TRBJ2-1, the V gene TRBV11-2; TRBD2 agrees at 11 bases. This CDR3 comprises 17 residues. Unmatched junction bases numbered 14, after V lost 8 bases and J lost 5 bases. The germline gives CDR1 SGHAT, CDR2 FQNNGV. CDR3 nucleotides: TGTGCCAGCGTCCGCTCTTTGGTGGGACTAGCGGACAATGAGCAGTTCTTC. Encoded protein: CASVRSLVGLADNEQFF.

The chain has TRBV12-5 and TRBJ2-3; 9 bases map to TRBD2. The length of the CDR3 is 19 residues. Per the germline V gene, CDR1 is LGHNT and CDR2 is FRNRAP. J gave up 2 bases and V 0 bases, and 12 bases lay outside the gene matches. Here the CDR3 reads CASGLVSVLAGTSTDTQYF. CDR3 in DNA: TGTGCTAGTGGTTTGGTATCTGTGCTAGCGGGGACTTCCACAGATACGCAGTATTTT.

In this sample, this clonotype turned up a few times. The rearrangement uses TRBV28 and TRBJ1-2; D is unresolved. Trimming removed 6 bases from V and 2 bases from J, with 22 bases in between. CDR3 length: 17 amino acids. Germline-derived CDR1 and CDR2 are MDHEN and SYDVKM. The CDR3 DNA reads TGTGCCAGCAGCCCCCCGACAAAAACAGCCGACAACTATGGCTACACCTTC. Residues: CASSPPTKTADNYGYTF.

The table lists this clonotype with many counts. The V call is TRBV4-2, the J call TRBJ1-1; D might be TRBD1 (5 bases). Trimming shortened V by 4 bases and J by 6 bases, and 12 bases separated the two germline ends. CDR1 and CDR2 from the germline V gene are LGHNA and YNFKEQ. The CDR3 totals 13 residues. The CDR3 loop reads CASSLRRGAEAFF. In DNA form, the CDR3 reads TGTGCCAGCAGCCTTCGTAGAGGGGCTGAAGCTTTCTTT.

This clonotype has a handful of counts. The rearrangement joins TRBV19 to TRBJ2-5, with TRBD2 matching 11 bases. Trimming cost V 5 bases and J 2 bases; bases outside gene matches: 7. CDR1 LNHDA and CDR2 SQIVND come from the germline V gene (reference sequence). The CDR3 consists of 16 residues. In nucleotides, the CDR3 is TGTGCCAGTAGTGAACTAGCGGGGGAGCTACAAGAGACCCAGTACTTC. Protein product: CASSELAGELQETQYF.

The rearrangement joins TRBV27 to TRBJ2-1; 13 bases are shared with TRBD2. Trimming cost V 9 bases and J 4 bases; bases outside gene matches: 9. Germline loops: CDR1 MNHEY, CDR2 SMNVEV (reference sequence). The length of the CDR3 is 16 residues. This CDR3 is CASKWTSGSLYNEQFF. CDR3 coding DNA: TGTGCCAGTAAATGGACTAGCGGGAGTTTGTACAATGAGCAGTTCTTC.

In its sample, this clonotype was seen many times. This chain links TRBV11-2 with TRBJ2-1; 10 positions agree with TRBD2. The CDR3 sequence is 13 residues long. The trim removed 6 bases at V and 7 bases at J, leaving 3 bases unmatched. CDR1 and CDR2 (germline): SGHAT, FQNNGV. CDR3 protein: CASRLGLANEQFF. As DNA, the CDR3 is TGTGCCAGCAGGTTGGGACTAGCGAATGAGCAGTTCTTC.